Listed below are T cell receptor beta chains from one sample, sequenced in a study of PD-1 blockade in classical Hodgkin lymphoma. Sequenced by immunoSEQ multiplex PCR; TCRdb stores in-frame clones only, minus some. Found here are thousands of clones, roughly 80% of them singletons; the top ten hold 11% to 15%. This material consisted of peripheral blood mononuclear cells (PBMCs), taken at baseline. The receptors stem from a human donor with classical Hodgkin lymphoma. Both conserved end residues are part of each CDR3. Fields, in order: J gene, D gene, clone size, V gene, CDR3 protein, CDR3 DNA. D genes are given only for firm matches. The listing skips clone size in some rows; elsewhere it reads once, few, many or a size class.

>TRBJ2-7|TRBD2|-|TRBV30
CAWIRLAGSYEQYF
TGTGCCTGGATTCGACTAGCGGGATCCTACGAGCAGTACTTC
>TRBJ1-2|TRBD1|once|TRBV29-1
CSVRQGPLYGYTF
TGCAGCGTCCGACAGGGGCCCCTTTATGGCTACACCTTC
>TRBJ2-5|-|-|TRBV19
CASSRGETQYF
TGTGCCAGTAGTAGGGGTGAGACCCAGTACTTC
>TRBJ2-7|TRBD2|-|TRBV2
CATPGLASNEQYF
TGTGCCACCCCGGGACTAGCGAGCAACGAGCAGTACTTC
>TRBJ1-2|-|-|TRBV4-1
CASSQGGNYGYTF
TGCGCCAGCAGCCAAGGAGGAAACTATGGCTACACCTTC
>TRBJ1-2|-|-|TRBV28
CASSQRQYGYTF
TGTGCCAGCAGTCAAAGACAGTATGGCTACACCTTC
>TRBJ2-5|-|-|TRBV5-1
CASSGETQYF
TGCGCCAGTTCCGGGGAGACCCAGTACTTC
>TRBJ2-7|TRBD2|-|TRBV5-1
CASSSGTSGRGFYEQYF
TGCGCCAGCAGCTCAGGGACTAGCGGGAGGGGGTTCTACGAGCAGTACTTC
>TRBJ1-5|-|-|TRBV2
CASSTSNSNQPQHF
TGTGCCAGCAGTACCTCAAATAGCAATCAGCCCCAGCATTTT
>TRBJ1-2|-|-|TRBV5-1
CASSASGATHGYTF
TGCGCCAGCAGCGCCAGCGGGGCCACTCATGGCTACACCTTC
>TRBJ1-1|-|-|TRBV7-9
CASSLGKVNTEAFF
TGTGCCAGCAGCTTAGGGAAAGTGAACACTGAAGCTTTCTTT
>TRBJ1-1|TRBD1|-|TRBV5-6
CASSTGTGISEAFF
TGTGCCAGCAGCACCGGGACAGGGATATCTGAAGCTTTCTTT
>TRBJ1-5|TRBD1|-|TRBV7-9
CASSSDRGIYSNQPQHF
TGTGCCAGCAGCTCGGACAGGGGGATTTATAGCAATCAGCCCCAGCATTTT
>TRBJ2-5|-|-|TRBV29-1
CSVESGAETQYF
TGCAGCGTTGAAAGTGGAGCAGAGACCCAGTACTTC
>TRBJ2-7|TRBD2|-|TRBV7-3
CASSLNTGTSFNEQYF
TGTGCCAGCAGCCTCAACACCGGGACTAGCTTCAACGAGCAGTACTTC
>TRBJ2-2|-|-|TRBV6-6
CASSPRTVAGELFF
TGTGCCAGCAGCCCGAGGACAGTGGCCGGGGAGCTGTTTTTT
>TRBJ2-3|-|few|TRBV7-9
CASSLSRERDRRYF
TGTGCCAGCAGTCTCTCCCGGGAGAGAGATCGACGGTATTTT
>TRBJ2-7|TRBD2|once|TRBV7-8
CASSLGPSGMGSYEQYF
TGTGCCAGCAGCTTGGGCCCTAGCGGGATGGGGTCCTACGAGCAGTACTTC
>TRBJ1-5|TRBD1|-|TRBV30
CAWSRGGTVNQPQHF
TGTGCCTGGAGCCGGGGAGGGACAGTTAATCAGCCCCAGCATTTT
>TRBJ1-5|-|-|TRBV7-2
CASSLGTQPQHF
TGTGCCAGCAGTCTGGGGACTCAGCCCCAGCATTTT
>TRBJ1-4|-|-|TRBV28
CASSLAQINEKLFF
TGTGCCAGCAGTTTAGCGCAGATTAATGAAAAACTGTTTTTT
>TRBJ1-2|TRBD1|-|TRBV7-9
CASSSGGSVGYTF
TGTGCCAGCAGCTCAGGGGGGTCAGTCGGCTACACCTTC
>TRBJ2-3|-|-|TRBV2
CASSWADTQYF
TGTGCCAGCAGTTGGGCAGATACGCAGTATTTT
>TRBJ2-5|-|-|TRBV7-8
CASSTTLGGSAETQYF
TGTGCCAGCAGCACCACGCTAGGGGGTTCGGCTGAGACCCAGTACTTC
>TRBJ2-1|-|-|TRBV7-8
CASSLGQLNEQFF
TGTGCCAGCAGCTTAGGGCAGTTGAATGAGCAGTTCTTC
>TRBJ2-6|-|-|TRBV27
CASSLRVAFSSGANVLTF
TGTGCCAGCAGTTTACGGGTAGCCTTTAGCTCTGGGGCCAACGTCCTGACTTTC
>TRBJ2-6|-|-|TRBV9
CASSDYGSSGANVLTF
TGTGCCAGCAGCGACTACGGGAGCTCTGGGGCCAACGTCCTGACTTTC